This record covers a single T cell receptor beta chain. Seattle patient enrollment occurred during active infection, with longitudinal follow-up thereafter. In the source study's methods: Reference gene primers were amplified, and this amplification served to estimate nucleated cell counts. Data came from immunoSEQ multiplex PCR; TCRdb stores just in-frame clones and leaves some out. V, J and clone size are those of that table, while D and trimming were read from the DNA. The sample holds hundreds of thousands of clones, around 88% seen once. This entry comes from a study of blood T cell repertoires in COVID-19. Study-level background: The United States, Italy and Spain supplied acute and convalescent COVID-19 samples. T cells, B-cell-depleted T cells, or PBMCs supplied cDNA or gDNA.

Trimming pared 0 bases from V and 3 bases from J, leaving 9 bases between. The CDR3 extends over 14 amino acids. Per the germline V gene, CDR1 is GTSNPN and CDR2 is SVGIG (reference sequence). The chain is built from TRBV30 and TRBJ1-3; D is undetermined. Sequencing was carried out using peripheral blood. The TCR was taken from a woman between 45 and 60 years old with COVID-19, enrolled during active disease. CDR3 sequence: CAWSVGVYGNTIYF. The DNA of the CDR3 is TGTGCCTGGAGTGTGGGAGTATATGGAAACACCATATATTTT.